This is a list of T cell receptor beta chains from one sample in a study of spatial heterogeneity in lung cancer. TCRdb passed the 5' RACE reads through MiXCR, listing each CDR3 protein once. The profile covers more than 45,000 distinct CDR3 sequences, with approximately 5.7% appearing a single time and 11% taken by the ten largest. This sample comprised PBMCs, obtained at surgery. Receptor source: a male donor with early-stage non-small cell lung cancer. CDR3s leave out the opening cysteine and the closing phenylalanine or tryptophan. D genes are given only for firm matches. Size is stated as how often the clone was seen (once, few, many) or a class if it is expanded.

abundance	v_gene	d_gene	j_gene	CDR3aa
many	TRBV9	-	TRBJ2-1	ASSEVLGTPQF
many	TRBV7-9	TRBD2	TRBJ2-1	ASRSSGRTIDEQF
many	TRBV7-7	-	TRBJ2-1	ASSLQAAGSEQF
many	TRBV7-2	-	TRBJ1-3	ASSSQNSGNTIY
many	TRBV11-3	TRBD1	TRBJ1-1	ASSQGAVTEAF
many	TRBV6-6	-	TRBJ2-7	ASSWGRTYEQY
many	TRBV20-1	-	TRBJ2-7	SARTGTAGTYEQY
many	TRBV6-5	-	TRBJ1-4	ASSYSAVTINEKLF
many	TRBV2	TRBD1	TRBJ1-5	ASSLDRGTPLGPQH
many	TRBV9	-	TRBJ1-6	ASSVLQDSPLH